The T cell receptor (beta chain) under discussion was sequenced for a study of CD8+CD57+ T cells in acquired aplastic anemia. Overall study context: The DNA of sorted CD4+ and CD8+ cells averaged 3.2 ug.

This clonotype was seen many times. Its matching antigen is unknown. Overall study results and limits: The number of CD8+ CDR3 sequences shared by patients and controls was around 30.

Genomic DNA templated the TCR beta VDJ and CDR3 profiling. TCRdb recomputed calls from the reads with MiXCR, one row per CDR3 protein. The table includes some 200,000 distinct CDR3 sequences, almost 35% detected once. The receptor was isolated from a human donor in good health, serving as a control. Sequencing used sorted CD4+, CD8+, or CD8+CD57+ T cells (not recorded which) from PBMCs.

The chain's CDR3 is CASSLQAASYEQYF. CDR3 in DNA: TGTGCCAGCAGCTTGCAGGCAGCCTCCTACGAGCAGTACTTC. This chain links TRBV5-4 with TRBJ2-7; unclear D gene. Trimming pared 1 base from V and 0 bases from J, leaving 8 bases between. CDR1 SGHNT and CDR2 YYREEE come from the germline V gene (reference sequence). The CDR3 contains 14 residues.